A single T cell receptor beta chain is shown here with its context. These data come from a study of blood T cell repertoires in COVID-19. Overall study: T cells, B-cell-depleted T cells, or PBMCs provided the cDNA or gDNA that served as material.

J lost 15 bases, V lost 5 bases, and 10 bases had no gene match. Germline loops: CDR1 SGHVS, CDR2 FQNEAQ. The CDR3 covers 13 residues. Libraries were prepared by immunoSEQ multiplex PCR; TCRdb keeps only in-frame clonotypes and omits some of them. In the table there are about 150,000 clones, roughly 80% of which are singletons. Study members were between roughly 18 and 90 years old and lived in approximately 25 US regions. Cohorts were based on clinical histories the participants reported. Either two negative PCRs, clearance, or symptom resolution qualified Cohort 3 donors as recovered. This TCR came from a man aged 50-60 years who had recovered from COVID-19. This chain links TRBV7-8 with TRBJ1-5, with 10 bases aligning to TRBD1. Sequencing input: PBMCs or T cells enriched from blood (not recorded which). CDR3 sequence: CASSPRTGGERHF. DNA for the CDR3: TGTGCCAGCAGCCCCCGGACAGGGGGGGAGAGGCATTTT.